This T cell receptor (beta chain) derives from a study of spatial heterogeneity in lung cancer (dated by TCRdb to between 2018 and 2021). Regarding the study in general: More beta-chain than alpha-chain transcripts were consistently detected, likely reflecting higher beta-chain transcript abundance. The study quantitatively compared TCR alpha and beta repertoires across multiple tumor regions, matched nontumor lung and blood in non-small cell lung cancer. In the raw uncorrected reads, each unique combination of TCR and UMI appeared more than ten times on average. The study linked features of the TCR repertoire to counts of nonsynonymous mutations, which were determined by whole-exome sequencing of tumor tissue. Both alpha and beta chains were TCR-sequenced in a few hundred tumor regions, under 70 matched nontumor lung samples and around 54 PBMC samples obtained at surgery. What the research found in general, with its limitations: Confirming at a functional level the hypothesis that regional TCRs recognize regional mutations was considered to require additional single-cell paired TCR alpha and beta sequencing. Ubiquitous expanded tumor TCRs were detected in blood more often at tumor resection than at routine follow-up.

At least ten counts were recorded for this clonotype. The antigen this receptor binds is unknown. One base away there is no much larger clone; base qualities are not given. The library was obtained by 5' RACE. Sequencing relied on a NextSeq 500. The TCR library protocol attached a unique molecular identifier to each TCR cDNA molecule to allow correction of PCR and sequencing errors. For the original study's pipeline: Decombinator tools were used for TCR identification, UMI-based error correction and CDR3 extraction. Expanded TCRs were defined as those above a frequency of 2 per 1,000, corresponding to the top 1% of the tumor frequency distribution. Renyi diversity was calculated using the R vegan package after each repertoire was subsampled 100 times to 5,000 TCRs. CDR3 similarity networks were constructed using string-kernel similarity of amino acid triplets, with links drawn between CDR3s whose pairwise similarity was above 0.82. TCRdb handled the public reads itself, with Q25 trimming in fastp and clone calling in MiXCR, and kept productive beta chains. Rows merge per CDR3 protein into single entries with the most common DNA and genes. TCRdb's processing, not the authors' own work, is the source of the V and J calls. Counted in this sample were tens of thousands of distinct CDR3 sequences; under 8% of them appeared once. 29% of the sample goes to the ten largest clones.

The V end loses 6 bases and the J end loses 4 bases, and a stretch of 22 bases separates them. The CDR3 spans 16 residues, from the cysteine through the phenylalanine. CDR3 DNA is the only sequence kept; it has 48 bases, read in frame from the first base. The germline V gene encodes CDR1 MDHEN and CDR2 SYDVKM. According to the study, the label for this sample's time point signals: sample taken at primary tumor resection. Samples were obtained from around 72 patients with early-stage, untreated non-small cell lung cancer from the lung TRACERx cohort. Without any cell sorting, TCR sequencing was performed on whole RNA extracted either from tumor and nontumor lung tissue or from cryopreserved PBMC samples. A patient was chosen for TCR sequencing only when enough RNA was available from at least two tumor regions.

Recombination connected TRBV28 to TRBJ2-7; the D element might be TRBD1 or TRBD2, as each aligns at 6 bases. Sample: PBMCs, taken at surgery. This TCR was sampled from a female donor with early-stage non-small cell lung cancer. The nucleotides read TGTGCCAGCAGCCGCCCCACTCGGGGGCTAGGGTACGAGCAGTACTTC. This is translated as CASSRPTRGLGYEQYF.